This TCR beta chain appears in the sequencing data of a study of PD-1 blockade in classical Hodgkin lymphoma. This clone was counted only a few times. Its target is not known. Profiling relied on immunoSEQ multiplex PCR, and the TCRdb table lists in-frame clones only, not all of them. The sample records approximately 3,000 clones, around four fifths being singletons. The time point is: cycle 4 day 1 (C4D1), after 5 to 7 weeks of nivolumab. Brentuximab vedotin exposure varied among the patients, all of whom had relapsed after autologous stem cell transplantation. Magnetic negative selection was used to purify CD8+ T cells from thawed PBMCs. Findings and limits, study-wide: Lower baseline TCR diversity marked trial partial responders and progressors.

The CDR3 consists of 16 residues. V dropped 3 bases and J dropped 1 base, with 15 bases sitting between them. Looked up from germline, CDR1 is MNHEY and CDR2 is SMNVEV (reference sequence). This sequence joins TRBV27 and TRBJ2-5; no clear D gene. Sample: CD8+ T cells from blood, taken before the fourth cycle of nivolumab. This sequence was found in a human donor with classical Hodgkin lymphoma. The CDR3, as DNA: TGTGCCAGCAGTTTCGTAGGGTTCGCGAGCCAAGAGACCCAGTACTTC. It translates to CASSFVGFASQETQYF.